This TCR beta chain derives from a study of blood T cell repertoires in COVID-19. Study at large: Both acute and convalescent COVID-19 samples were obtained from the United States, Italy and Spain.

During active infection, Seattle patients enrolled and were then monitored through disease. This CDR3 has 14 amino acids. CDR1 is SGHNT and CDR2 is YYREEE in the germline V gene (reference sequence). V lost 6 bases and J lost 5; bases outside the gene matches: 10. Using immunoSEQ multiplex PCR, the repertoire was profiled, and TCRdb retains in-frame clones only, with some absent. The sample lists 310,000 or so clones; roughly 87% were seen once. This sequence was found in a man younger than 45 with COVID-19, enrolled during active disease. Sequencing used peripheral blood. This rearrangement joins TRBV5-4 to TRBJ1-2, with TRBD1 matching 7 bases. CDR3: CASTLLGQMYGYTF. The CDR3 bases are TGTGCCAGCACCTTACTGGGACAGATGTATGGCTACACCTTC. The variable domain in full, with the rest retrieved from reference TRBV5-4 and TRBJ1-2, is ETGVTQSPTHLIKTRGQQVTLRCSSQSGHNTVSWYQQALGQGPQFIFQYYREEENGRGNFPPRFSGLQFPNYSSELNVNALELDDSALYLCASTLLGQMYGYTFGSGTRLTVV.